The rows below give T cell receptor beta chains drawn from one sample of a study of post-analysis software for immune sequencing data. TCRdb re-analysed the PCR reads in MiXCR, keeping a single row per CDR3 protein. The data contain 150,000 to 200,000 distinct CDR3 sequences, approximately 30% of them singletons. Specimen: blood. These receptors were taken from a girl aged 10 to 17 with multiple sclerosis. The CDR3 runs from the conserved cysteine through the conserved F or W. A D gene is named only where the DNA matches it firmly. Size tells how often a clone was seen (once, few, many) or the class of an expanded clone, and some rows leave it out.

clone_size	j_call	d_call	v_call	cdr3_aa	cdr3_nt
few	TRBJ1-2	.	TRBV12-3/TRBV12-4	CASSGDTGFNYGYTF	TGTGCCAGCAGTGGTGACACAGGGTTTAACTATGGCTACACCTTC
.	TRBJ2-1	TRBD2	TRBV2	CASSGLAGGDRQFF	TGTGCCAGCAGTGGACTAGCGGGAGGGGATAGGCAGTTCTTC
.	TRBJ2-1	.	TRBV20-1	CSGEGSSYNEQFF	TGCAGTGGTGAGGGAAGCTCCTACAATGAGCAGTTCTTC
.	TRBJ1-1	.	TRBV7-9	CAGSLTQGRDEAFF	TGTGCCGGCAGCTTAACGCAGGGGAGGGATGAAGCTTTCTTT
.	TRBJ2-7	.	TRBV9	CASSVGGNSYEQDF	TGTGCCAGCAGCGTAGGGGGCAATTCCTACGAGCAGGACTTC
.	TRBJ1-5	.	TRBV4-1	CASSQVVGRSNQPRHF	TGCGCCAGCAGCCAAGTTGTAGGGCGAAGCAATCAGCCCCGGCATTTT
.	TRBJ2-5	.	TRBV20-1	CSASLPGAFQEAQYF	TGCAGTGCTAGTTTGCCAGGGGCCTTCCAAGAGGCCCAGTACTTC
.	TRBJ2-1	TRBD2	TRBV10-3	CAITQGLAGYNEQFF	TGTGCCATCACCCAGGGACTAGCGGGGTACAATGAGCAGTTCTTC
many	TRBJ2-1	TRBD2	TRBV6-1	CASSPTSGRALEQFF	TGTGCCAGCAGCCCGACTAGCGGGAGGGCCCTTGAGCAGTTCTTC
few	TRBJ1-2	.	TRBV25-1	CASSEGGYGYTF	TGTGCCAGCAGTGAGGGAGGATATGGCTACACCTTC
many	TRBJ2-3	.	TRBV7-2	CASSDGTFNTDTQYF	TGTGCCAGCAGCGATGGGACTTTTAACACAGATACGCAGTATTTT
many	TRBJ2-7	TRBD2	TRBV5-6	CASSSGLADFYEQYF	TGTGCCAGCAGCTCGGGACTAGCGGATTTCTACGAGCAGTACTTC
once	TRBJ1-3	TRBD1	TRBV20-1	CSASGGQAPGPGNTIYF	TGCAGTGCTAGCGGGGGACAGGCCCCAGGACCCGGAAACACCATATATTTT
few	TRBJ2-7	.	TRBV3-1	CASSQDLTTNYEQYF	TGTGCCAGCAGCCAAGATCTGACTACCAACTACGAGCAGTACTTC
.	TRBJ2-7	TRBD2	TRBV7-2	CASSRREGAYEQYF	TGTGCCAGCAGCCGGCGGGAGGGGGCCTACGAGCAGTACTTC
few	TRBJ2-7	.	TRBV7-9	CASSSSFRGFPGEQYF	TGTGCCAGCAGCTCCTCCTTCAGGGGATTCCCTGGTGAGCAGTACTTC
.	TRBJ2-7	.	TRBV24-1	CATSPTGSYEQYF	TGTGCCACCAGTCCAACGGGGTCCTACGAGCAGTACTTC
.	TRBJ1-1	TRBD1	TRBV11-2	CASTGTGANTEAFF	TGTGCCAGCACCGGGACAGGGGCAAACACTGAAGCTTTCTTT
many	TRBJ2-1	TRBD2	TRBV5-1	CASSFNSGSIGNEQFF	TGCGCCAGCAGCTTTAATAGCGGGAGTATTGGTAATGAGCAGTTCTTC
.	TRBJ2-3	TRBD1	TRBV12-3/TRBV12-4	CASSFAGTGRFGTQYF	TGTGCCAGCAGTTTCGCCGGGACAGGGAGATTTGGTACGCAGTATTTT
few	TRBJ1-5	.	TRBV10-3	CAISVEGNQPQHF	TGTGCCATCAGTGTGGAGGGCAATCAGCCCCAGCATTTT
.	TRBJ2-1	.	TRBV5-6	CASSLGQGEDEQFF	TGTGCCAGCAGCTTGGGGCAGGGCGAGGATGAGCAGTTCTTC
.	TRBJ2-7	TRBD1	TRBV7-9	CASSHGTGGPYEQYF	TGTGCCAGCAGCCACGGGACAGGGGGCCCCTACGAGCAGTACTTC